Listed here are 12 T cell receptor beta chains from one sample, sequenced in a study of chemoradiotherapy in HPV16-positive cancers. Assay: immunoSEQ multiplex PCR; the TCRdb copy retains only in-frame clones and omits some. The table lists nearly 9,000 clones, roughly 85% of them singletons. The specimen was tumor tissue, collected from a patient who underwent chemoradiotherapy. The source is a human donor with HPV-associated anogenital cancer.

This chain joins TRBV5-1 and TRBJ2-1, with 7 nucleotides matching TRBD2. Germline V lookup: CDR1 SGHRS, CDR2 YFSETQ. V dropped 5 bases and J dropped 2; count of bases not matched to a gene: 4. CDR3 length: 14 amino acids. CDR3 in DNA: TGCGCCAGCAGGGCGGGGGACCCCTACAATGAGCAGTTCTTC. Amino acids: CASRAGDPYNEQFF.

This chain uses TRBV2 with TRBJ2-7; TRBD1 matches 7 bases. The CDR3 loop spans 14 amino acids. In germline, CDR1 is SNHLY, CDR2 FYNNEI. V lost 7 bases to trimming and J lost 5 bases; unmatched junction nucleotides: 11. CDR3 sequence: CASNYRGGYDEQYF. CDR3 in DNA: TGTGCCAGCAATTACAGGGGTGGTTACGACGAGCAGTACTTC.

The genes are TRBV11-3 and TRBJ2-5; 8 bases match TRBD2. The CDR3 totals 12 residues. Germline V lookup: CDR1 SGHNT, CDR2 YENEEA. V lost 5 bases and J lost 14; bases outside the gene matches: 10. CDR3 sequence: CASSQAGAANYF. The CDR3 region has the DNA TGTGCCAGCAGCCAAGCGGGGGCGGCGAACTACTTC.

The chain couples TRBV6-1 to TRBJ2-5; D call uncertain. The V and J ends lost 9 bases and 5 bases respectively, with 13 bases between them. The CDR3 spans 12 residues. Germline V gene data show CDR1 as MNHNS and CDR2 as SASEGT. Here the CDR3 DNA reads TGTGCCAGTAGCTCCAGGATGGAGACCCAGTACTTC. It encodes CASSSRMETQYF.

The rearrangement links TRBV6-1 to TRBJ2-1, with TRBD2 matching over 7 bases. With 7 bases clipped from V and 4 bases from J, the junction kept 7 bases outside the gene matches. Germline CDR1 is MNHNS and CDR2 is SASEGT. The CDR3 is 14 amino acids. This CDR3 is CASTLTGGYNEQFF. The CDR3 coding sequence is TGTGCCAGCACCTTAACGGGAGGTTACAATGAGCAGTTCTTC.

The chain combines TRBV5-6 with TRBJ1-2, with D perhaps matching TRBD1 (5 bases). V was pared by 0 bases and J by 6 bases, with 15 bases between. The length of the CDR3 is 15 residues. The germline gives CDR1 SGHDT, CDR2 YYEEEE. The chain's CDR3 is CASSLGLRAINGYTF. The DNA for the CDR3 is TGTGCCAGCAGCTTGGGCCTCAGGGCGATAAATGGCTACACCTTC.

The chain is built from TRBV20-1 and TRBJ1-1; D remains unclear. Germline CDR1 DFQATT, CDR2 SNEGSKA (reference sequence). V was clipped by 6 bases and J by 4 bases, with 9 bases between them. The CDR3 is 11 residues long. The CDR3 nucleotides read TGCAGTGCAAATACCGGCACTGAAGCTTTCTTT. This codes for CSANTGTEAFF.

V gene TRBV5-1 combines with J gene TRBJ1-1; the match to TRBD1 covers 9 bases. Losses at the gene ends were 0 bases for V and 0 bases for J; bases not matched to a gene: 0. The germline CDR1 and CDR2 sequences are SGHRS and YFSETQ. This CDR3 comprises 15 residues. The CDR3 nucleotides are TGCGCCAGCAGCTTGGGGACAGGGGTGAACACTGAAGCTTTCTTT. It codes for CASSLGTGVNTEAFF.

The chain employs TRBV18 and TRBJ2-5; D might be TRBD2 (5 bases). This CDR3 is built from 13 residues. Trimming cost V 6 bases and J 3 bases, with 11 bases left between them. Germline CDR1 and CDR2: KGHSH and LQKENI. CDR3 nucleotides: TGTGCCAGCTCTCCTGCGGGCGAAGAGACCCAGTACTTC. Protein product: CASSPAGEETQYF. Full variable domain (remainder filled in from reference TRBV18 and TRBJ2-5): NAGVMQNPRHLVRRRGQEARLRCSPMKGHSHVYWYRQLPEEGLKFMVYLQKENIIDESGMPKERFSAEFPKEGPSILRIQQVVRGDSAAYFCASSPAGEETQYFGPGTRLLVL.

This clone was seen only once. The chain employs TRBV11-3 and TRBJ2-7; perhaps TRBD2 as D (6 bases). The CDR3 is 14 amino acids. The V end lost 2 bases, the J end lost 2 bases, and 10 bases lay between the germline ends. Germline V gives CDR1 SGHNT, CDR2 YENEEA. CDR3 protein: CASSLSWGAYEQYF. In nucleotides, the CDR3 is TGTGCCAGCAGCTTAAGCTGGGGGGCCTACGAGCAGTACTTC. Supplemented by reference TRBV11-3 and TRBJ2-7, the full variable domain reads EAGVVQSPRYKIIEKKQPVAFWCNPISGHNTLYWYLQNLGQGPELLIRYENEEAVDDSQLPKDRFSAERLKGVDSTLKIQPAELGDSAVYLCASSLSWGAYEQYFGPGTRLTVT.

The CDR3 DNA follows: TGTGCCAGCAGCAAGTCTCTCTTGGACGGCTACGAGCAGTACTTC. Encoded protein: CASSKSLLDGYEQYF. V is TRBV5-5 and J is TRBJ2-7; D unresolved. This CDR3 spans 15 amino acids. Trimming pared 4 bases from V and 3 bases from J, leaving 17 bases between. Germline V gene lookup returns CDR1 SGHKS and CDR2 YYEKEE (reference sequence).

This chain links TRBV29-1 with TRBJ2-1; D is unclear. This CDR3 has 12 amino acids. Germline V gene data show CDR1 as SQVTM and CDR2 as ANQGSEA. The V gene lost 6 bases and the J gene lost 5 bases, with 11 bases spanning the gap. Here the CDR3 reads CSVAHRHNEQFF. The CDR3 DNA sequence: TGCAGCGTCGCCCACCGTCACAATGAGCAGTTCTTC.